This record covers a single T cell receptor beta chain. The antigen is unknown. This entry is derived from a study of cytomegalovirus exposure and HLA in healthy donors. CDR1 and CDR2 from the germline V gene are SGDLS and YYNGEE. CDR3 size: 14 residues. The V gene lost 3 bases and the J gene lost 3 bases, with 13 bases spanning the gap. From the approximately 120-subject validation cohort, which was separate from the roughly 690-subject first cohort, the donors were drawn. The data were produced by immunoSEQ multiplex PCR, yet TCRdb's version contains in-frame clones alone and is incomplete. The data show roughly 110,000 clones, with approximately 90% seen just once and around 1.9% held by the top ten. Overall study findings and caveats: Most TCR sequences were rare, but some public TCRs occurred in many donors. The authors listed approximately 160 TCR beta chains as cytomegalovirus-associated.

The TCR was taken from a woman between 18 and 29 years old in good health and CMV-seropositive. The material sequenced was PBMCs. This rearrangement joins TRBV9 to TRBJ2-7, with D tentatively TRBD1 (6 bases). CDR3: CASSGRDTIYEQYF. The CDR3 nucleotides read TGTGCCAGCAGCGGCCGGGACACTATCTACGAGCAGTACTTC.